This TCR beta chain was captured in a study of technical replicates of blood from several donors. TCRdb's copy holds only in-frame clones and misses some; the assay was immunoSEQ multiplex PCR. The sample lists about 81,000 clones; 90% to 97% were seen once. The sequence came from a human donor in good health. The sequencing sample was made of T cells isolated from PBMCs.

CDR3: CASSLAAREQYF. DNA of the CDR3: TGTGCCAGCAGCTTGGCCGCGCGCGAGCAGTACTTC. The chain recombines TRBV5-4 with TRBJ2-7; the D is unclear. From germline, CDR1 is SGHNT and CDR2 YYREEE (reference sequence). The CDR3 has 12 residues. Trimming left V 0 bases short and J 6 bases short, with 7 bases between.